This T cell receptor beta chain emerged from a study of cytomegalovirus exposure and HLA in healthy donors. Notes on the study in general: Sequencing likely produced, as an artifact, a cluster of highly shared sequence variants. It has been reported that TCR beta sequences accurately predicted the HLA-A and HLA-B alleles of most subjects.

The V segment lost 2 bases and the J segment 4 bases; nucleotides outside the gene matches: 7. CDR1 and CDR2 from the germline V gene are WNHNN and SYGVQD (reference sequence). The CDR3 covers 17 residues. A remark on this clone: The antigen is not known.

60 Vbeta and 13 Jbeta primers were used in PCR. Measured with immunoSEQ multiplex PCR; TCRdb has only the in-frame clones, and not every one. The repertoire includes 200,000 to 250,000 clones, over 80% of them detected once, and 0.71% sits in the top ten. The sequenced sample consisted of PBMCs. The chain carries TRBV10-1 and TRBJ2-2, with TRBD2 matching 10 bases. This TCR was recovered from a boy between 2 and 10 years old in good health and CMV-seronegative. Here the CDR3 reads CASSERRASGGTGELFF. The CDR3, as DNA: TGCGCCAGCAGTGAGCGGCGGGCTAGCGGGGGCACCGGGGAGCTGTTTTTT.